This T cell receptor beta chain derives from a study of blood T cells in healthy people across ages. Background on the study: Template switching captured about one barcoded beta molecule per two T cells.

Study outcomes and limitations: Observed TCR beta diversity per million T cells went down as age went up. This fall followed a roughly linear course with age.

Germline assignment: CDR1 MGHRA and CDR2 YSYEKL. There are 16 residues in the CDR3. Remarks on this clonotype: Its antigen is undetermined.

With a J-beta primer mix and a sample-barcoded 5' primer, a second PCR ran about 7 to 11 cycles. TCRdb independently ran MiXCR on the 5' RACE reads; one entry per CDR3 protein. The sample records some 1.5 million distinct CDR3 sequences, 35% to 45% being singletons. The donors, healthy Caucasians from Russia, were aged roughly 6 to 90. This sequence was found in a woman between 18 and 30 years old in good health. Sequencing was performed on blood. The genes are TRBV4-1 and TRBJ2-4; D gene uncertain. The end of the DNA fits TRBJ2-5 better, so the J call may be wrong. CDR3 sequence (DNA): TGCGCCAGCAGCCAAGGACGACGTAGGCGGCAAGAGACCCAGTACTTC. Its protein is CASSQGRRRRQETQYF.